The rows below give T cell receptor beta chains drawn from one sample of a study of spatial heterogeneity in lung cancer. A single record per CDR3 protein comes from TCRdb applying MiXCR to the 5' RACE reads. The sample carries roughly 120,000 distinct CDR3 sequences, less than 15% recorded once. The sequencing used PBMCs, collected at follow-up. These receptors came from a male donor with early-stage non-small cell lung cancer. Each CDR3 is given with its conserved first and last residue. Fields, in order: J gene, V gene, clone size, D gene, CDR3 DNA, CDR3 protein. A D gene is named only where the DNA matches it firmly. Not all rows give a size; the values are once, few, many and, for expanded clones, a class.

TRBJ1-3	TRBV9	NA	NA	TGTGCCAGCAGCGTGGGGGCAGAAACTGGAAACACCATATATTTT	CASSVGAETGNTIYF
TRBJ2-7	TRBV5-1	NA	TRBD1	TGCGCCAGCAGCGACGGACAGGGGGACTACGAGCAGTACTTC	CASSDGQGDYEQYF
TRBJ1-3	TRBV10-1	NA	NA	TGCGCCAGCAGTGAACACCCTCAGGGAAGCAGAAACACCATATATTTT	CASSEHPQGSRNTIYF
TRBJ1-4	TRBV11-2	NA	NA	TGTGCCAGCGCCGTACCTTCCGCAACTAATGAAAAACTGTTTTTT	CASAVPSATNEKLFF
TRBJ1-4	TRBV9	many	TRBD1	TGTGCCAGCAGCGTACAGGGGGCATCAGGTGAAAAACTGTTTTTT	CASSVQGASGEKLFF
TRBJ2-7	TRBV7-9	many	NA	TGTGCCAGCAGCGAAGGGACAACCAACGAGCAGTACTTC	CASSEGTTNEQYF
TRBJ2-1	TRBV7-2	many	NA	TGTGCCAGCAGCTTATCGCACGGAGGGTACAATGAGCAGTTCTTC	CASSLSHGGYNEQFF
TRBJ1-1	TRBV6-2/TRBV6-3	few	TRBD1	TGTGCCAGCATACCGACAGGGCCTAAAACAATGACTGAAGCTTTCTTT	CASIPTGPKTMTEAFF
TRBJ1-4	TRBV9	NA	TRBD1	TGTGCCAGCCTCAGGGGGCGCATTGAAAAACTGTTTTTT	CASLRGRIEKLFF
TRBJ1-2	TRBV10-3	few	TRBD1	TGTGCCATCAGAGGAACCGGGACAGGGGGAGTCTACACCTTC	CAIRGTGTGGVYTF
TRBJ2-3	TRBV29-1	many	TRBD2	TGCAGCGTTGGGACTAGACCAGATACGCAGTATTTT	CSVGTRPDTQYF
TRBJ2-3	TRBV10-1	NA	NA	TGCGCCAGCAGCTTGACAACGATAGATACGCAGTATTTT	CASSLTTIDTQYF
TRBJ2-2	TRBV4-1	NA	TRBD1	TGCGCCAGCAGCCAGCTCCGTACCCGGGACAGGGGTTCCCTTAACACCGGGGAGCTGTTTTTT	CASSQLRTRDRGSLNTGELFF
TRBJ1-5	TRBV7-8	NA	NA	TGTGCCAGCAGCTTAGTAGGCCAGGGTCGGAATCAGCCCCAGCATTTT	CASSLVGQGRNQPQHF
TRBJ2-5	TRBV7-2	many	NA	TGTGCCAGCAGCTTAGCGTGGGGCCAAGAGACCCAGTACTTC	CASSLAWGQETQYF